What follows describes a single TCR beta chain. The entry originates in a study of blood T cell repertoires in COVID-19. Study in general: Sample material is recorded as cDNA or gDNA derived from T cells, B-cell-depleted T cells, or PBMCs.

Measured with immunoSEQ multiplex PCR; TCRdb has only the in-frame clones, and not every one. The table shows 100,000 to 150,000 clones, with approximately 85% occurring only once. The germline V gene encodes CDR1 MNHEY and CDR2 SVGAGI. This CDR3 region has 13 residues. Deletions cut 4 bases from V and 6 bases from J, with 10 bases between. Sequences were obtained from peripheral blood. The sequence was obtained from a man older than 75 with active or convalescent COVID-19. The V call is TRBV6-5, the J call TRBJ1-5; D is uncertain. The CDR3 protein is CASSLTQGQPQHF. CDR3 nucleotide sequence: TGTGCCAGCAGTTTGACACAAGGTCAGCCCCAGCATTTT.